This passage covers 30 T cell receptor beta chains from one sample sequenced in a study of blood T cells in healthy people across ages. Together with a sample-barcoded 5' primer, a J-beta primer mix was included in a second PCR lasting roughly 7 to 11 cycles. MiXCR, run by TCRdb on the 5' RACE reads, gives a single entry per CDR3 protein. Of 1.5 million to 2 million distinct CDR3 sequences listed, under 30% are singletons. Sequenced sample: blood. Receptors were obtained from a woman in her twenties or thirties in good health.

This clonotype was picked up one time. Possible read error: a much larger clone is one base away. The rearrangement joins TRBV20-1 to TRBJ2-6; D remains ambiguous. V lost 5 bases and J lost 10, with 12 bases in between. The CDR3 totals 12 residues. CDR1 and CDR2 (germline): DFQATT, SNEGSKA (reference sequence). CDR3 sequence: CSAPTSANVLTF. The CDR3 nucleotides read TGCAGTGCTCCTACAAGTGCAAACGTCCTGACTTTC.

This clonotype was detected ten times or more. The J gene is TRBJ2-7, the V gene TRBV20-1; D is possibly TRBD2 (6 bases). V was cut by 3 bases and J by 3 bases, with 15 bases left in between. Germline CDR1 DFQATT, CDR2 SNEGSKA (reference sequence). The CDR3 totals 14 residues. The CDR3, as DNA: TGCAGTGCTAGTGGGGGGAGTAGGAACTACGAGCAGTACTTC. Protein: CSASGGSRNYEQYF.

About this clonotype: The junction and the germline gene differ at one end; a read error may be behind it. The V call is TRBV30, the J call TRBJ2-4; D possibly corresponds to TRBD2 (7 bases). CDR1 and CDR2 from the germline V gene are GTSNPN and SVGIG (reference sequence). The CDR3 spans 16 residues. The CDR3 sequence is CAWSLTGGLAKNIQYF. The CDR3 DNA reads TGTGCATGGAGTCTCACGGGGGGCCTAGCCAAAAACATTCAGTACTTC.

This clonotype was detected a few times. The chain recombines TRBV20-1 with TRBJ2-1, with 10 bases matching TRBD2. Germline loops: CDR1 DFQATT, CDR2 SNEGSKA (reference sequence). J was trimmed by 9 bases and V by 2 bases; bases with no gene match: 10. CDR3 size: 15 residues. The CDR3 DNA reads as TGCAGTGCTAGACTTACTAGCGGGATCAGGATTGAGCAGTTCTTC. It is translated as CSARLTSGIRIEQFF.

This clonotype was seen more than once but under ten times. V and J are TRBV5-4 and TRBJ1-6, with D maybe TRBD1 (6 bases). The CDR3 is 16 amino acids. Germline V lookup: CDR1 SGHNT, CDR2 YYREEE (reference sequence). The V gene lost 0 bases and the J gene lost 10 bases, with 17 bases spanning the gap. CDR3 sequence reads: CASSLGSGEYRSPLHF. The CDR3 nucleotides are TGTGCCAGCAGCTTGGGGTCAGGGGAGTACAGGTCACCCCTCCACTTT.

This clonotype was detected a few times. The chain couples TRBV9 to TRBJ2-3; TRBD2 might be the D (6 bases). Germline assignment: CDR1 SGDLS and CDR2 YYNGEE. CDR3 size: 13 residues. With 5 bases removed from V and 7 bases from J, the gap between germline ends came to 14 bases. The CDR3 is CASSSGGRNTQYF. The CDR3 nucleotides are TGTGCCAGCAGTTCCGGGGGACGAAATACGCAGTATTTT.

The chain recombines TRBV6-5 with TRBJ1-2; unclear D gene. The CDR3 is made up of 12 amino acids. Trimming removed 7 bases at V and 8 bases at J, with 14 bases between. The germline V gene encodes CDR1 MNHEY and CDR2 SVGAGI. This CDR3 reads CASTQWGEGYTF. CDR3 DNA sequence: TGTGCCAGCACCCAATGGGGTGAAGGCTACACCTTC.

V gene TRBV6-6 combines with J gene TRBJ2-7; D is undetermined. V lost 2 bases, J lost 6 bases, and 11 bases lay in between. CDR1 is MNHNY and CDR2 is SVGAGI in the germline V gene (reference sequence). CDR3 length: 13 amino acids. The DNA of the CDR3 is TGTGCCAGCAGTTACCGGGCCAAACCCGAGCAGTACTTC. It specifies CASSYRAKPEQYF.

Regarding this clonotype: This may stem from a read error, because a much larger clone lies one nucleotide away. The chain has TRBV9 and TRBJ2-4; a possible D gene is TRBD2 (6 bases). The CDR3 contains 16 residues. Germline lookup yields CDR1 SGDLS and CDR2 YYNGEE. V was pared by 4 bases and J by 13 bases, with 27 bases between. The CDR3 DNA reads TGTGCCAGCAGCCGCGTAGTCGGGGCGGGGCACAATGAGCAGTACTTC. Its translation: CASSRVVGAGHNEQYF.

V and J are TRBV19 and TRBJ2-3; D is possibly TRBD2 (6 bases). There are 15 residues in the CDR3. Trimming shortened V by 7 bases and J by 6 bases, and 20 bases separated the two germline ends. Germline V lookup: CDR1 LNHDA, CDR2 SQIVND (reference sequence). The CDR3 DNA reads as TGTGCCAGTAAGAGCGACGGACGGGGGTCCGATACGCAGTATTTT. This translates into CASKSDGRGSDTQYF.

The V call is TRBV9, the J call TRBJ1-6, with D perhaps matching TRBD1 (5 bases). The V end lost 2 bases, the J end lost 4 bases, and 10 bases lay between the germline ends. Germline CDR1 and CDR2: SGDLS and YYNGEE. The CDR3 totals 15 residues. Here the CDR3 reads CASSVGDGYNSPLHF. DNA of the CDR3: TGTGCCAGCAGCGTCGGGGACGGATATAATTCACCCCTCCACTTT.

This clonotype was recorded many times. The chain has TRBV7-9 and TRBJ2-6, with TRBD1 identical over 8 bases. Germline trimming cut 5 bases from V and 2 bases from J; bases unmatched to any gene: 8. Germline CDR1 SEHNR, CDR2 FQNEAQ (reference sequence). The CDR3 has 17 amino acids. For the CDR3, the DNA is TGTGCCAGCAGCCGACAGGGGTCTTTAGCTGGGGCCAACGTCCTGACTTTC. Translating it yields CASSRQGSLAGANVLTF.

This clonotype was seen just once. The chain combines TRBV18 with TRBJ2-3; D is unresolved. The germline V and J ends were trimmed by 3 bases and 3 bases, with 13 bases remaining between them. CDR1 and CDR2 from the germline V gene are KGHSH and LQKENI. This CDR3 region has 15 residues. The DNA of the CDR3 is TGTGCCAGCTCACCTGTCATCGTGAGTACAGATACGCAGTATTTT. As protein: CASSPVIVSTDTQYF.

This clonotype was picked up a small number of times. The chain carries TRBV3-1 and TRBJ2-2; D is undetermined. The CDR3 consists of 12 residues. Germline CDR1 and CDR2: LGHDT and YNNKEL (reference sequence). The V gene lost 5 bases and the J gene lost 5 bases, with 6 bases spanning the gap. As DNA, the CDR3 is TGTGCCAGCAGCGACACTACCGGGGAGCTGTTTTTT. Protein: CASSDTTGELFF. Filled out from reference TRBV3-1 and TRBJ2-2, the complete variable domain reads DTAVSQTPKYLVTQMGNDKSIKCEQNLGHDTMYWYKQDSKKFLKIMFSYNNKELIINETVPNRFSPKSPDKAHLNLHINSLELGDSAVYFCASSDTTGELFFGEGSRLTVL.

This clonotype was recorded many times. The chain joins TRBV19 to TRBJ2-5; D possibly matches TRBD1 or TRBD2 (5 bases each). The CDR3 covers 16 residues. V was trimmed by 4 bases and J by 5 bases, leaving 20 bases between them. Germline assignment: CDR1 LNHDA and CDR2 SQIVND (reference sequence). CDR3 in DNA: TGTGCCAGTAGTACCAGAGGGGCCGCAGCGCGGGAGACCCAGTACTTC. Translation: CASSTRGAAARETQYF.

The chain couples TRBV12-3 or TRBV12-4 to TRBJ2-5, with 9 bases lining up with TRBD1. The last part of the DNA fits TRBJ2-7 better; the J call may be wrong. The CDR3 is 14 residues long. Here the CDR3 reads CASSPQGASSEQYF. The CDR3, as DNA: TGTGCCAGCAGTCCACAGGGGGCCTCCAGCGAGCAGTACTTC.

This clonotype came up many times. The chain couples TRBV24-1 to TRBJ2-1; no reliable D call. V gave up 7 bases and J gave up 4 bases, with 7 bases separating them. The CDR3 totals 12 residues. Looked up from germline, CDR1 is KGHDR and CDR2 is SFDVKD. This CDR3 reads CATRDGYNEQFF. As DNA, the CDR3 is TGTGCCACCAGGGACGGATACAATGAGCAGTTCTTC.

This clonotype has just a few counts. The chain combines TRBV18 with TRBJ2-3; D remains ambiguous. This CDR3 region has 13 residues. The germline V and J ends were trimmed by 5 bases and 4 bases, with 10 bases remaining between them. CDR1 is KGHSH, CDR2 LQKENI, per germline. The CDR3 loop is CASSATLADTQYF. CDR3 DNA: TGTGCCAGCTCAGCGACACTTGCAGATACGCAGTATTTT.

The chain joins TRBV15 to TRBJ2-1; weak D call: TRBD1 (6 bases). V lost 3 bases and J lost 10, with 19 bases in between. The germline CDR1 and CDR2 sequences are LNHNV and YYDKDF (reference sequence). The CDR3 loop spans 15 amino acids. As DNA, the CDR3 is TGTGCCACCAGCAGTTACTTGGGGGCACTGGACGAGCAGTTCTTC. Translating gives CATSSYLGALDEQFF.

This clonotype was observed many times. The chain has TRBV6-5 and TRBJ1-2; D perhaps matches TRBD1 (6 bases). The CDR3 totals 15 residues. The germline V gene encodes CDR1 MNHEY and CDR2 SVGAGI. V was pared by 6 bases and J by 2 bases, with 16 bases between. The CDR3 here is CASSGRGAGNYGYTF. The CDR3 bases are TGTGCCAGCAGCGGGAGGGGGGCAGGAAACTATGGCTACACCTTC.

The J gene is TRBJ1-1, the V gene TRBV4-3, with D unresolved. The V end was cut by 0 bases, the J end by 1 base, with 9 bases between. CDR1 and CDR2 from the germline V gene are LGHNA and YSLEER. This CDR3 has 15 residues. CDR3 bases: TGCGCCAGCAGCCAAGATCCCAGGCCGAACACTGAAGCTTTCTTT. Its protein product is CASSQDPRPNTEAFF.

CDR3 residues: CSVTWGDSNTEAFF. CDR3 DNA: TGCAGCGTCACATGGGGGGACAGCAACACTGAAGCTTTCTTT. The V and J genes are TRBV29-1 and TRBJ1-1, with 7 bases lining up with TRBD1. This CDR3 spans 14 amino acids. Germline-derived CDR1 and CDR2 are SQVTM and ANQGSEA. Trimming at V came to 6 bases and at J to 2 bases, leaving 9 bases not matched to a gene.

The rearrangement uses TRBV5-5 and TRBJ2-2, with a possible D match to TRBD2 (5 bases). V was trimmed by 2 bases and J by 0 bases, leaving 11 bases between them. Germline V gives CDR1 SGHKS, CDR2 YYEKEE (reference sequence). This CDR3 is built from 16 residues. This CDR3 reads CASSFPLAPNTGELFF. As DNA, the CDR3 is TGTGCCAGCAGCTTCCCCCTAGCTCCGAACACCGGGGAGCTGTTTTTT. Full variable domain (rest looked up from reference TRBV5-5 and TRBJ2-2): DAGVTQSPTHLIKTRGQQVTLRCSPISGHKSVSWYQQVLGQGPQFIFQYYEKEERGRGNFPDRFSARQFPNYSSELNVNALLLGDSALYLCASSFPLAPNTGELFFGEGSRLTVL.

This chain links TRBV12-3 or TRBV12-4 with TRBJ1-6; TRBD1 aligns across 7 bases. Germline trimming cut 6 bases from V and 9 bases from J; bases unmatched to any gene: 8. CDR3 length: 14 amino acids. CDR3 region: CASRKRQGSSPLHF. The CDR3 nucleotides are TGTGCCAGCAGAAAACGACAGGGTTCTTCACCCCTCCACTTT.

This clonotype has only a few counts. This chain links TRBV6-1 with TRBJ2-5; 7 bases align to TRBD1. V gave up 10 bases and J gave up 5 bases; unmatched junction bases: 25. The CDR3 totals 18 residues. Germline loops: CDR1 MNHNS, CDR2 SASEGT. CDR3 protein: CANPKRARTGEGRETQYF. In DNA, the CDR3 is TGTGCCAACCCGAAAAGGGCCCGTACAGGGGAAGGTAGGGAGACCCAGTACTTC.

There are many counts of this clonotype. J is TRBJ2-7 and V is TRBV7-9, with D hard to call. The V end lost 5 bases, the J end lost 2 bases, and 10 bases lay between the germline ends. CDR3 length: 13 amino acids. Germline V gene lookup returns CDR1 SEHNR and CDR2 FQNEAQ (reference sequence). The CDR3 bases are TGTGCCAGCAGCCCGACGGCCGCCTACGAGCAGTACTTC. Translating it yields CASSPTAAYEQYF.

This clonotype was recorded a few times. The rearrangement links TRBV11-2 to TRBJ2-5; 7 nucleotides line up with TRBD1. V lost 1 base, J lost 7 bases, and 3 bases stayed unmatched. Germline V gene lookup returns CDR1 SGHAT and CDR2 FQNNGV. The CDR3 is made up of 13 amino acids. CDR3 amino acids: CASSLGDRRTQYF. CDR3 nucleotides: TGTGCCAGCAGCTTAGGGGACAGAAGGACCCAGTACTTC. Supplemented by reference TRBV11-2 and TRBJ2-5, the full variable domain reads EAGVAQSPRYKIIEKRQSVAFWCNPISGHATLYWYQQILGQGPKLLIQFQNNGVVDDSQLPKDRFSAERLKGVDSTLKIQPAKLEDSAVYLCASSLGDRRTQYFGPGTRLLVL.

The chain couples TRBV7-9 to TRBJ2-5; no clear D. The CDR3 is made up of 15 amino acids. V gave up 6 bases and J gave up 3 bases, with 17 bases separating them. CDR1 and CDR2 (germline): SEHNR, FQNEAQ (reference sequence). The CDR3 bases are TGTGCCAGCAGACTCCCCTGGGCAGAAGAAGAGACCCAGTACTTC. It yields the protein CASRLPWAEEETQYF.

The table lists this clonotype with many counts. The gene calls are TRBV20-1 and TRBJ2-7; the match to TRBD1 covers 8 bases. With V trimmed by 5 bases and J by 0 bases, 6 bases remained unmatched. The CDR3 is 14 residues long. Looked up from germline, CDR1 is DFQATT and CDR2 is SNEGSKA (reference sequence). Written as DNA, the CDR3 is TGCAGTGCTGAGGACAGGGTAAACTCCTACGAGCAGTACTTC. Translated, it gives CSAEDRVNSYEQYF.

This clonotype showed up just a few times. The chain is built from TRBV6-6 and TRBJ2-2; D might be TRBD2 (7 bases). Germline CDR1 and CDR2: MNHNY and SVGAGI (reference sequence). V dropped 0 bases and J dropped 7 bases, with 15 bases sitting between them. This CDR3 has 16 residues. The CDR3 DNA is TGTGCCAGCAGTTACTCGGGGGGGCGTAATGGCGGGGAGCTGTTTTTT. Protein product: CASSYSGGRNGGELFF.